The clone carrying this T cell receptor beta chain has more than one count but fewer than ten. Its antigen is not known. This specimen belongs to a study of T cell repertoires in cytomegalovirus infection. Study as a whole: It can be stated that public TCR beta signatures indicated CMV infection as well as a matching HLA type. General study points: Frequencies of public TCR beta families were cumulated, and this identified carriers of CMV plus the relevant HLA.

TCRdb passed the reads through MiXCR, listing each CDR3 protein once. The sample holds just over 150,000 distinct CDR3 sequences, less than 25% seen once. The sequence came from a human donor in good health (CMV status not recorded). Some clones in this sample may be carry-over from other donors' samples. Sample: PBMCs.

As DNA, the CDR3 is TGTGCCAGCAGTTCCGGCCGATATGGCTACACCTTC. It yields the protein CASSSGRYGYTF. The J gene is TRBJ1-2, the V gene TRBV28, with D unresolved. The CDR3 consists of 12 residues. CDR1 and CDR2 from the germline V gene are MDHEN and SYDVKM. Trimming took 4 bases from V and 5 from J, leaving 8 bases between them.